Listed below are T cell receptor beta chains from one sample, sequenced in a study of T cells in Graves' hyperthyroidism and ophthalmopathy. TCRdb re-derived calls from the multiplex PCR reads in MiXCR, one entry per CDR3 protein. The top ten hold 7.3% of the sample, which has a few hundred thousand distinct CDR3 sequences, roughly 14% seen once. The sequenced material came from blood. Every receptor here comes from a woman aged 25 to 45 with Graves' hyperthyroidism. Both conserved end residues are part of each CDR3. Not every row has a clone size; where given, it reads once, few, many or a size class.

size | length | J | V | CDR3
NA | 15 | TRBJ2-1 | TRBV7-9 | CASSPTGSTYNEQFF
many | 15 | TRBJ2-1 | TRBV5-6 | CASRVSGIAHNEQFF
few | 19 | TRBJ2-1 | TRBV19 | CASSTGLAGGPLPYNEQFF
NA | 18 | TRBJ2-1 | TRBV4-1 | CASSQDLQREGRNNEQFF
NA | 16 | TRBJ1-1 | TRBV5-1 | CASSPNVAGISSEAFF
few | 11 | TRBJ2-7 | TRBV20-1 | CSAWSVYEQYF
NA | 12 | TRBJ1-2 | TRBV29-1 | CSVAGTEAGYTF
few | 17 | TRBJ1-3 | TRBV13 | CASTVYGTGLSGNTTYF
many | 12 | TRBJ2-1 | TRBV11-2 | CASSLLLNEQFF
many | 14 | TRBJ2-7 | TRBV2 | CASSGLARAAEQYF
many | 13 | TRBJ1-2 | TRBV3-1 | CASSQEEGRGYTF
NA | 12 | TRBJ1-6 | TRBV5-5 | CASSLQLGPLHF
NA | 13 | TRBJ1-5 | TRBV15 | CATALYSNQPQHF
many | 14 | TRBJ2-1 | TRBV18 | CASSPMDQNNEQFF
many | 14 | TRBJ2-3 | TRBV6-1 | CASGLAASTDTQYF
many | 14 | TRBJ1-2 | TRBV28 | CASSLVSGALGYTF
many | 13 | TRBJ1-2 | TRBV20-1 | CSAIKQGDYGYTF
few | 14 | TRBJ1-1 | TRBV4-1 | CASSPRDGRTEAFF
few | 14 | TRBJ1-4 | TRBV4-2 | CASSLGGAFEKLFF
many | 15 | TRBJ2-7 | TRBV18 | CASSPTGTGVHEQYF
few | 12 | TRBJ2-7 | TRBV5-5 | CASSQQGAEQYF
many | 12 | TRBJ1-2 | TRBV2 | CASRQGVYGYTF
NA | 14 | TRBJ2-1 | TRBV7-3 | CANSPGGSRDEQFF
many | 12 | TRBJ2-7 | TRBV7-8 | CASSRQGGEQYF
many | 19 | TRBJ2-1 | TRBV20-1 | CSAEQGRTSGRYSYNEQFF
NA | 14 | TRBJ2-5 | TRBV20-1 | CSARGTGGPETQYF
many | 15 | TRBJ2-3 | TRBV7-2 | CASSLGSGRVDTQYF
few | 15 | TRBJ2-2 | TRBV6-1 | CASRTGVLDTGELFF
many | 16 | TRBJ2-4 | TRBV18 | CASSPPTSGNARIQYF
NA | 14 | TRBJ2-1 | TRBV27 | CASRTGLGYNEQFF
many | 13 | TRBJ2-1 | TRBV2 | CASSLAVYNEQFF
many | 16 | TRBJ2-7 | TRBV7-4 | CASSLEFDGTTYEQYF
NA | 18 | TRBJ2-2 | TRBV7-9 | CASSYRLAGGANTGELFF
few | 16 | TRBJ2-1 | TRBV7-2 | CASSLLVLAGNNEQFF
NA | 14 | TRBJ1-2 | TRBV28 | CASSSPGLGYGYTF
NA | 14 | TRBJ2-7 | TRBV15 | CATSRDYQGGEQYF
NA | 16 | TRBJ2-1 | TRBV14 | CASSQDLAGGWNEQFF
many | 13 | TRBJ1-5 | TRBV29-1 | CSVGAGPNQPQHF
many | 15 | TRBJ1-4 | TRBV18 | CASSLGQGYNEKLFF
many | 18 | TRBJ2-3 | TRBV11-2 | CASSLGTLAGFSTDTQYF
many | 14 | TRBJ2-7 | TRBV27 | CASSLVGPTYEQYF
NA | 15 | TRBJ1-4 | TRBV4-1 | CASSQGGDWAEKLFF
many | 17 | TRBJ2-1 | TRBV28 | CASSLIWRDGSYNEQFF
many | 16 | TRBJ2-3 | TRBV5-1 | CASSLEGGRAPDTQYF